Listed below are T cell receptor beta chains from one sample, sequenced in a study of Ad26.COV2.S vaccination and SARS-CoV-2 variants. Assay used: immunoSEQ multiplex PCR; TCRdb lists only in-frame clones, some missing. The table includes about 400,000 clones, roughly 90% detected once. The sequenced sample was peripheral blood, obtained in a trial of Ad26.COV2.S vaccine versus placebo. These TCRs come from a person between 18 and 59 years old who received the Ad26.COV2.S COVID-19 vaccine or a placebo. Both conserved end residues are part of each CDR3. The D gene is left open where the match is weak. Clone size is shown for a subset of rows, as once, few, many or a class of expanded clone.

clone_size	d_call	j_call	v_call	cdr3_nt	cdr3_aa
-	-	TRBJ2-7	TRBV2	TGTGCCAGCAGTGAAGCGTTTCAAGGACAGCAGTACTTC	CASSEAFQGQQYF
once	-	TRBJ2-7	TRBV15	TGTGCCACCAGCAGAGATGGTAACCCTACCTACGAGCAGTACTTC	CATSRDGNPTYEQYF
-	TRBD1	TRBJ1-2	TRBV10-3	TGTGCCATCAGTGAGCCGGACAGGGTGGACTATGGCTACACCTTC	CAISEPDRVDYGYTF
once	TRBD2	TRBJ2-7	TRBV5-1	TGCGCCAGCAGCCTGGGACTAGCGGGAGGTCATACCTACGAGCAGTACTTC	CASSLGLAGGHTYEQYF
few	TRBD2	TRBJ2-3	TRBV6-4	TGTGCCAGCAGTCCCGCGGGGGGGACAGATACGCAGTATTTT	CASSPAGGTDTQYF
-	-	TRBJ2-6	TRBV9	TGTGCCAGCAGCGTCTCTGGGGCCAACGTCCTGACTTTC	CASSVSGANVLTF
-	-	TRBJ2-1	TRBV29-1	TGCAGCGTTCTGACAGGCGGACCCTCCTACAATGAGCAGTTCTTC	CSVLTGGPSYNEQFF
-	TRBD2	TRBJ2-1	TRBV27	TGTGCCAGCAGTACCTCCTTAGCGGGAGCCCCCAACAATGAGCAGTTCTTC	CASSTSLAGAPNNEQFF
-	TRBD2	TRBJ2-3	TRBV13	TGTGCCAGCAGCTTCAAGCGGGGACCCACAGATACGCAGTATTTT	CASSFKRGPTDTQYF
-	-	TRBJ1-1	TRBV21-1	TGTGCCAGCAGCAAAGAGACAGCGCCGACTGAAGCTTTCTTT	CASSKETAPTEAFF
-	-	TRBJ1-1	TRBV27	TGTGCCAGCAGTTTATCATGGCCCCAGGGTGATGAAGCTTTCTTT	CASSLSWPQGDEAFF
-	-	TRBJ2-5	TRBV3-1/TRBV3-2	TGTGCCAGCAGCTACGGCGAGACCCAGTACTTC	CASSYGETQYF
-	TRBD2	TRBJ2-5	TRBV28	TGTGCCAGCGGGGAGGGTGGCGCAGAGACCCAGTACTTC	CASGEGGAETQYF
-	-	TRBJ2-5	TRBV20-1	TGCAGTGCCCAGGGGGGAGAGACCCAGTACTTC	CSAQGGETQYF
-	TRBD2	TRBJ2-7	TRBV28	TGTGCCATTGCTAGCGGGAGTAGGGAGCAGTACTTC	CAIASGSREQYF
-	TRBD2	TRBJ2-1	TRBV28	TGTGCCAGCAGTTTCGCTGCTAGCGGGAATTCGCAGTTCTTC	CASSFAASGNSQFF
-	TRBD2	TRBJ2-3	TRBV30	TGTGCCAGAACTAGCGGGAGAGAAGATACGCAGTATTTT	CARTSGREDTQYF
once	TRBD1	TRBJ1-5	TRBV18	TGTGCCAGCTCACTGACAGGGTTTAGCAATCAGCCCCAGCATTTT	CASSLTGFSNQPQHF
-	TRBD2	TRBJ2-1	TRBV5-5	TGTGCCAGCAGCTTGGGACTAGCGGGGACCTACAATGAGCAGTTCTTC	CASSLGLAGTYNEQFF
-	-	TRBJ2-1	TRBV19	TGTGCCAGTAGTAGGGGGGGCGGGACTTACAATGAGCAGTTCTTC	CASSRGGGTYNEQFF
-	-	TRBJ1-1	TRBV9	TGTGCCAGCAGCGTCGAACCCGGTGTGAACACTGAAGCTTTCTTT	CASSVEPGVNTEAFF
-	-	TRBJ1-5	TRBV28	TGTGCCAGCAGCGGACCGGACAGCAATCAGCCCCAGCATTTT	CASSGPDSNQPQHF
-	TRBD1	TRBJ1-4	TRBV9	TGTGCCAGCAGCGCGGGGACAGGGAATGAAAAACTGTTTTTT	CASSAGTGNEKLFF
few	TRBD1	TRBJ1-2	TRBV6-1	TGTGCCAGCAGTGATTGGGACAGGGGGCGATCCCCAAATGGCTACACCTTC	CASSDWDRGRSPNGYTF
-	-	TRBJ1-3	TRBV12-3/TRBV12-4	TGTGCCAGCAGTTTAGGGGGAAACACCATATATTTT	CASSLGGNTIYF
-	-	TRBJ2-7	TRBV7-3	TGTGCCAGCAGCTCCCGACTAGTCGTCTACGAGCAGTACTTC	CASSSRLVVYEQYF
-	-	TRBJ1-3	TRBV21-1	TGTGCCAGCAGCCCGATTAGGGGTCACACCATATATTTT	CASSPIRGHTIYF
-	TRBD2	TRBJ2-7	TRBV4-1	TGCGCCAGCAGCCAGGCACTAGCGGGAGGGTCCTACGAGCAGTACTTC	CASSQALAGGSYEQYF
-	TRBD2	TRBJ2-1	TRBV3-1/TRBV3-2	TGTGCCAGCAGCCAAGATTTAGGACTAGCGGGAGGGAATGAGCAGTTCTTC	CASSQDLGLAGGNEQFF
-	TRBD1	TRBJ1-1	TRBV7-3	TGTGCCAGCAGCTTAACGGGACAGGGAGAAGCTTTCTTT	CASSLTGQGEAFF
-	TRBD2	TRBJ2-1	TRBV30	TGTGCCTGGAGTGGAGGGACTAGCGGGAATGAGCAGTTCTTC	CAWSGGTSGNEQFF
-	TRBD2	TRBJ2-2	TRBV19	TGTGCCAGTAGTATGGTGGGGCGACTAGCTTTTGCCGGGGAGCTGTTTTTT	CASSMVGRLAFAGELFF
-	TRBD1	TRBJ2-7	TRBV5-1	TGCGCCAGCAGCCCCGCCGGGACAGGACTCTACGAGCAGTACTTC	CASSPAGTGLYEQYF
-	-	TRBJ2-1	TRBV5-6	TGTGCCAGCAGCCTGGGAGCCTACAATGAGCAGTTCTTC	CASSLGAYNEQFF
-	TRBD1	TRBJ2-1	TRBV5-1	TGCGCCAGCAGCTCCGACAGGGTGAGGTCCTACAATGAGCAGTTCTTC	CASSSDRVRSYNEQFF
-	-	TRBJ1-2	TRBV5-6	TGTGCCAGCAGCCAGGGGAGTGGGTTTTTTGGCTACACCTTC	CASSQGSGFFGYTF
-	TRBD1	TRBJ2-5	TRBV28	TGTGCCAGCAGTCTACAGGGGATGCAAGAGACCCAGTACTTC	CASSLQGMQETQYF
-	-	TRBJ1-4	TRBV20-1	TGCAGTGCTAGTCCCTCCCGGGGCAGGGAAGAAAAACTGTTTTTT	CSASPSRGREEKLFF
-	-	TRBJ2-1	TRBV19	TGTGCCAGTAGTATATTCGCGGGGAACTACAATGAGCAGTTCTTC	CASSIFAGNYNEQFF
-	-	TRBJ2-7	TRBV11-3	TGTGCCAGCAGCTTAGGATGGGACTACGAGCAGTACTTC	CASSLGWDYEQYF
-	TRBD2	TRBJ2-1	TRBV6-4	TGTGCCAGCAGTGGGGCTAGCGGGAGGGACTACAATGAGCAGTTCTTC	CASSGASGRDYNEQFF
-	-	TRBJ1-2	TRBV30	TGTGCCTGGAAACCTCTCCGGGGACGACGGGGGGGAGAAGTTAACTATGGCTACACCTTC	CAWKPLRGRRGGEVNYGYTF